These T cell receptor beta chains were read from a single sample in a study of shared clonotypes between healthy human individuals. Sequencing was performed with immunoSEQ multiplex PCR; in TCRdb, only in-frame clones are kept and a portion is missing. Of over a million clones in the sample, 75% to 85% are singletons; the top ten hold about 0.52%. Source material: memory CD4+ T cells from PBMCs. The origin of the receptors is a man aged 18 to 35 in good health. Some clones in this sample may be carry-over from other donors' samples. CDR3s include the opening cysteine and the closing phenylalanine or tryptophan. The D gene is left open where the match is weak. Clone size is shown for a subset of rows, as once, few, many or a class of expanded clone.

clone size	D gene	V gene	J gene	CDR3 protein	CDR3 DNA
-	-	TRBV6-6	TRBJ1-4	CASGPQAGLGEKLFF	TGTGCCAGCGGTCCGCAGGCGGGCCTGGGTGAAAAACTGTTTTTT
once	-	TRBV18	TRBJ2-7	CASSQTRVADYEQYF	TGTGCCAGCTCACAAACTAGGGTGGCAGACTACGAGCAGTACTTC
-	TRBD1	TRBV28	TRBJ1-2	CASRPRQGISYGYTF	TGTGCCAGCAGACCTCGACAGGGGATAAGCTATGGCTACACCTTC
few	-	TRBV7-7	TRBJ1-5	CASRSSFNQPQHF	TGTGCCAGCAGGTCCAGTTTCAATCAGCCCCAGCATTTT
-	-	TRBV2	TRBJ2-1	CASSYQSSYNEQFF	TGTGCCAGCAGTTACCAGAGCTCCTACAATGAGCAGTTCTTC
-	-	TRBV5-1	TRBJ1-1	CASSLEEGRTEAFF	TGCGCCAGCAGCTTGGAGGAGGGGAGGACTGAAGCTTTCTTT
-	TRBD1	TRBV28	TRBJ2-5	CASSELDRAVGTQYF	TGTGCCAGCAGTGAACTGGACAGGGCGGTTGGGACCCAGTACTTC
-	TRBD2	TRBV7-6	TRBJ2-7	CASSLDRGAYEQYF	TGTGCCAGCAGCTTAGATCGGGGGGCCTACGAGCAGTACTTC
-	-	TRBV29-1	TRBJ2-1	CSVGGGTYNEQFF	TGCAGCGTAGGAGGGGGGACCTACAATGAGCAGTTCTTC
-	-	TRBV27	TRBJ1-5	CARPSTPGPYSNQPQHF	TGTGCCAGACCATCTACCCCGGGACCCTATAGCAATCAGCCCCAGCATTTT
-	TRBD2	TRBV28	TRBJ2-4	CASSRAGDKNIQYF	TGTGCCAGCAGTCGGGCGGGGGACAAAAACATTCAGTACTTC
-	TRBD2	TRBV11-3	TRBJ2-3	CASSLSGLAGGGTQYF	TGTGCCAGCAGCCTCTCGGGACTAGCGGGAGGAGGTACGCAGTATTTT
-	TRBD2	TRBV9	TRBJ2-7	CASSPALAGVPNYEQYF	TGTGCCAGCAGCCCGGCCCTAGCGGGAGTCCCCAACTACGAGCAGTACTTC
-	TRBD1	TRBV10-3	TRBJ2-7	CAALGTGKVYEQYF	TGTGCCGCCCTCGGGACAGGGAAAGTTTACGAGCAGTACTTC
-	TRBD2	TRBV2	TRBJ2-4	CASSVTTSGLGYIQYF	TGTGCCAGCAGTGTTACTACTAGCGGGCTAGGATACATTCAGTACTTC
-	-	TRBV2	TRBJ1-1	CASSARRTGAEAFF	TGTGCCAGCAGCGCTAGACGTACCGGCGCCGAAGCTTTCTTT
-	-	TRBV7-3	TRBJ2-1	CASSGGTPYNEQFF	TGTGCCAGCAGCGGTGGGACTCCTTACAATGAGCAGTTCTTC
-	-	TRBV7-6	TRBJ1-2	CASSRTRASHDGYTF	TGTGCCAGCAGCCGGACAAGGGCCTCCCATGATGGCTACACCTTC
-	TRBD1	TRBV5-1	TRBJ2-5	CASSPDRGQETQYF	TGCGCCAGCAGCCCCGACAGGGGACAAGAGACCCAGTACTTC
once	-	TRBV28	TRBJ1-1	CASSGGLGTEAFF	TGTGCCAGCAGCGGTGGCCTGGGCACTGAAGCTTTCTTT
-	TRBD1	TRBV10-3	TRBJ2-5	CAISKWTGQDYQETQYF	TGTGCCATCAGTAAATGGACAGGGCAAGACTATCAAGAGACCCAGTACTTC
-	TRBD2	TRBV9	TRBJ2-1	CASSPRTSGTYNEQFF	TGTGCCAGCAGCCCCCGGACTAGCGGGACCTACAATGAGCAGTTCTTC
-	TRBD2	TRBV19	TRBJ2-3	CATGTSGARWGDTQYF	TGTGCCACCGGGACTAGCGGCGCACGTTGGGGAGATACGCAGTATTTT
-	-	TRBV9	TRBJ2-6	CASSVEPIGVRRANVLTF	TGTGCCAGCAGCGTAGAGCCCATTGGGGTTAGGCGGGCCAACGTCCTGACTTTC
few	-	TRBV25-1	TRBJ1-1	CASSEKVWAGGSNTEAFF	TGTGCCAGCAGTGAAAAAGTCTGGGCAGGAGGGTCGAACACTGAAGCTTTCTTT
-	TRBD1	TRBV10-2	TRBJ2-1	CASRRWDRGDNEQFF	TGCGCCAGCAGGAGATGGGACAGGGGCGACAATGAGCAGTTCTTC
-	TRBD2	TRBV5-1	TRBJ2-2	CASSFPGGTGELFF	TGCGCCAGCAGCTTCCCGGGGGGCACCGGGGAGCTGTTTTTT
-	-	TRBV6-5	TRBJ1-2	CASSYSRGSGYTF	TGTGCCAGCAGTTACTCGCGAGGGTCCGGCTACACCTTC
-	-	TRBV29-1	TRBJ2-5	CSVDERAQYF	TGCAGCGTTGACGAAAGGGCCCAGTACTTC
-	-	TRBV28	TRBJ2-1	CASRRTGVKQFF	TGTGCCAGCAGACGAACCGGGGTGAAGCAGTTCTTC
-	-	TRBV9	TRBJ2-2	CASTNRASTTGELFF	TGTGCCAGCACGAACAGGGCTTCTACCACCGGGGAGCTGTTTTTT
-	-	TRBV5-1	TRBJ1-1	CASSLGGFMNTEAFF	TGCGCCAGCAGCTTGGGGGGCTTTATGAACACTGAAGCTTTCTTT
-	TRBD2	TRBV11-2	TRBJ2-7	CASSALASGRPYEQYF	TGTGCCAGCAGCGCCCTGGCTAGCGGGAGGCCCTACGAGCAGTACTTC
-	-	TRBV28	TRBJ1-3	CASSPPTGNSGNTIYF	TGTGCCAGCAGTCCCCCAACAGGGAACTCTGGAAACACCATATATTTT
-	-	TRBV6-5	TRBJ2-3	CASTNSGTDTQYF	TGTGCCAGCACCAATAGCGGCACAGATACGCAGTATTTT
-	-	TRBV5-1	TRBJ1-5	CASSFGLEDQPQHF	TGCGCCAGCAGCTTCGGACTCGAAGATCAGCCCCAGCATTTT
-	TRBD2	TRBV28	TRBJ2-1	CASSPLTSGDYNEQFF	TGTGCCAGCAGCCCCCTGACTAGCGGGGATTACAATGAGCAGTTCTTC
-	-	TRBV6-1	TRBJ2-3	CASSVTDTQYF	TGTGCCAGCAGTGTGACAGATACGCAGTATTTT
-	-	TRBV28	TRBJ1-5	CASSFTGQPQHF	TGTGCCAGCAGCTTTACAGGGCAGCCCCAGCATTTT
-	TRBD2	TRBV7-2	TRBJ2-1	CATGTSGSYEQFF	TGTGCCACGGGGACTAGCGGGAGCTATGAGCAGTTCTTC
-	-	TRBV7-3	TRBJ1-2	CASSYDSIYGYTF	TGTGCCAGCAGTTATGACAGCATCTATGGCTACACCTTC
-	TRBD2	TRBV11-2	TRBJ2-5	CASSLGSGLVEETQYF	TGTGCCAGCAGCCTCGGATCGGGACTAGTGGAAGAGACCCAGTACTTC
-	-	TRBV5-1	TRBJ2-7	CASSLMTAYEQYF	TGCGCCAGCAGCTTGATGACAGCCTACGAGCAGTACTTC
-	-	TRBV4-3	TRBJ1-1	CASSQDVVNTEAFF	TGCGCCAGCAGCCAAGACGTCGTCAACACTGAAGCTTTCTTT
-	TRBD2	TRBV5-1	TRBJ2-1	CASSGLAGGGEQFF	TGCGCCAGCTCGGGACTAGCGGGAGGAGGAGAGCAGTTCTTC
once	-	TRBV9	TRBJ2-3	CASSPSSTDTQYF	TGTGCCAGCAGCCCCTCCTCCACAGATACGCAGTATTTT
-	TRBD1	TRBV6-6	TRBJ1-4	CASSFTGTGGEKLFF	TGTGCCAGCAGTTTCACCGGGACAGGGGGAGAAAAACTGTTTTTT
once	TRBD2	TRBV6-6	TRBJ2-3	CATRPAGATDTQYF	TGTGCCACCCGACCAGCGGGAGCCACAGATACGCAGTATTTT
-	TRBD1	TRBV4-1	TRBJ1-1	CASSLGRLTGGTEAFF	TGCGCCAGCAGCCTGGGAAGGTTGACAGGGGGTACTGAAGCTTTCTTT
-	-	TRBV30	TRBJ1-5	CAWSTGANQPQHF	TGTGCCTGGAGTACGGGGGCGAATCAGCCCCAGCATTTT
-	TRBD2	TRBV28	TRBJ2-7	CASSPTTSGSREQYF	TGTGCCAGCAGCCCCACGACTAGCGGGAGTCGGGAGCAGTACTTC
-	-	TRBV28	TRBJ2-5	CASSLGPDQETQYF	TGTGCCAGCAGTTTAGGGCCAGACCAAGAGACCCAGTACTTC
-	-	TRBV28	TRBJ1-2	CASSLWSAYGYTF	TGTGCCAGCAGTTTATGGTCAGCCTATGGCTACACCTTC
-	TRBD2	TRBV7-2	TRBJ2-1	CASSLGLAGYNEQFF	TGTGCCAGCAGCTTAGGGCTAGCGGGTTACAATGAGCAGTTCTTC
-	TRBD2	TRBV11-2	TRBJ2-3	CASSIGFSGTDTQYF	TGTGCCAGCAGTATAGGGTTTAGCGGGACAGATACGCAGTATTTT
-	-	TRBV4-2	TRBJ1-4	CASSRSSATGNEKLFF	TGTGCCAGCAGCCGTTCCTCCGCGACGGGTAATGAAAAACTGTTTTTT
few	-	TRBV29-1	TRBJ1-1	CSAGRGNTEAFF	TGCAGCGCCGGACGGGGGAACACTGAAGCTTTCTTT